This T cell receptor beta chain comes out of a study of blood T cells in healthy people across ages. This CDR3 region has 13 residues. Between the trimmed V and J ends, which lost 1 base and 2 bases, there was a span of 5 bases. Germline V gene data show CDR1 as LGHDT and CDR2 as YNNKEL (reference sequence). Alongside a J-beta primer mix, a sample-barcoded 5' primer served in a second PCR lasting about 6 to 12 cycles. Each cDNA was tagged by a template-switch adaptor containing 12 random nucleotides. TCRdb used MiXCR to reprocess the 5' RACE reads, holding one entry per CDR3 protein. The table includes hundreds of thousands of distinct CDR3 sequences, over 20% detected once. This clonotype was seen ten or more times.

This TCR was sampled from an older man in good health. What was sequenced was blood. This rearrangement joins TRBV3-1 to TRBJ1-1; D remains unclear. In DNA, the CDR3 is TGTGCCAGCAGCCAAGGATTAAACACTGAAGCTTTCTTT. It codes for CASSQGLNTEAFF.